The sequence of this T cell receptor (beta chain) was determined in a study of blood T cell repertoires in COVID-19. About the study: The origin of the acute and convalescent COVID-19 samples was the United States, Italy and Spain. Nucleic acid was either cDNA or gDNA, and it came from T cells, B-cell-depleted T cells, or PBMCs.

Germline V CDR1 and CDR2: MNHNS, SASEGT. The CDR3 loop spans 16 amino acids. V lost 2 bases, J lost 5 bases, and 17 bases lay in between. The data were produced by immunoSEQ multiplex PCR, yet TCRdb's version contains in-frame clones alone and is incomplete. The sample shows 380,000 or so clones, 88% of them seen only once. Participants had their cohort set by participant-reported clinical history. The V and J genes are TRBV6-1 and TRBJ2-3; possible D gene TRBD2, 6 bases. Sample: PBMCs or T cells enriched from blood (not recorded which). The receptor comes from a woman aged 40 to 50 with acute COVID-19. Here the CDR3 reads CASSELWRVMQDTQYF. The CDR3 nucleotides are TGTGCCAGCAGTGAACTCTGGAGGGTAATGCAAGATACGCAGTATTTT.